These T cell receptor beta chains were read from a single sample in a study of T-cell reconstitution after alpha-beta-depleted transplantation in children. TCRdb redid the calling of the PCR reads with MiXCR, one entry per CDR3 protein. The top ten hold less than 4% of the sample, which has some 500,000 distinct CDR3 sequences, about 18% seen once. This material consisted of PBMCs from the stem cell graft donor, taken from the stem cell graft. These TCRs come from a human donor who donated a stem cell graft to a child with acute lymphoblastic leukemia. Each CDR3 is given with its conserved first and last residue. D genes are given only for firm matches. Only part of the rows carry a size: once, few, many, or a class if the clone is expanded.

TRBJ2-1,-,-,TRBV5-1,TGCGCCAGCAGCTTGGGGACTAACAACAATGAGCAGTTCTTC,CASSLGTNNNEQFF
TRBJ2-7,-,TRBD2,TRBV3-1,TGTGCCAGCAGCCTAGAAATCGCTAGCGGGATCGAGCAGTACTTC,CASSLEIASGIEQYF
TRBJ2-3,-,TRBD2,TRBV14,TGTGCCAGCAGCCCAGTACTAGCGGGAGGCCCAGATACGCAGTATTTT,CASSPVLAGGPDTQYF
TRBJ2-1,-,-,TRBV20-1,TGCAGTGCTAGAGATTATAGGGCCCGGACAGACAATGAGCAGTTCTTC,CSARDYRARTDNEQFF
TRBJ2-7,-,-,TRBV5-1,TGCGCCAGCAGCTTGGACGCGTCTCCCTACGAGCAGTACTTC,CASSLDASPYEQYF
TRBJ2-1,many,-,TRBV3-1,TGTGCCAGCAGCCAAGGCGGTCCTGAGCAGTTCTTC,CASSQGGPEQFF
TRBJ2-7,-,TRBD1,TRBV15,TGTGCCACCAGCAGACCTCCCCGTGACAGGGAGTACGAGCAGTACTTC,CATSRPPRDREYEQYF
TRBJ2-5,many,TRBD2,TRBV20-1,TGCAGTGCTAGACGCGGGACTAGTGAAGAGACCCAGTACTTC,CSARRGTSEETQYF
TRBJ1-4,-,-,TRBV15,TGTGCCACCAGCGACGGCCTATCTAATGAAAAACTGTTTTTT,CATSDGLSNEKLFF
TRBJ2-1,few,-,TRBV10-3,TGTGCCATCAGTGCGCCCGGAGCGGGCAATGAGCAGTTCTTC,CAISAPGAGNEQFF
TRBJ1-1,few,-,TRBV27,TGTGCCAGCAATTTAATGGGCGCGAACACTGAAGCTTTCTTT,CASNLMGANTEAFF
TRBJ1-2,few,-,TRBV12-3/TRBV12-4,TGTGCCAGCAGCCGCGGCTCCGGGACGGCTGGCTACACCTTC,CASSRGSGTAGYTF
TRBJ2-7,few,-,TRBV10-3,TGTGCCATTCGACTCTCTGGAGGCTACGAGCAGTACTTC,CAIRLSGGYEQYF
TRBJ2-1,few,-,TRBV7-8,TGTGCCAGCATAAAAGAGGCTCACTCCTACAATGAGCAGTTCTTC,CASIKEAHSYNEQFF
TRBJ2-7,few,-,TRBV27,TGTGCCAGCAGTTCCCCCCTCATGTACGAGCAGTACTTC,CASSSPLMYEQYF
TRBJ2-3,-,TRBD2,TRBV30,TGTGCCTGGAGTAGCGGGATTGTCACAGATACGCAGTATTTT,CAWSSGIVTDTQYF
TRBJ2-1,-,TRBD2,TRBV15,TGTGCCACCAGCACCAGGTTAGCGGGAGCGGTTGAGCAGTTCTTC,CATSTRLAGAVEQFF
TRBJ1-1,-,-,TRBV13,TGTGCCAGCAGCTCGGGGACACTTGGTGGGGCTTTCTTT,CASSSGTLGGAFF
TRBJ1-5,-,-,TRBV12-3/TRBV12-4,TGTGCCAGCAGTTTTTACGGGGCAGTTAATCAGCCCCAGCATTTT,CASSFYGAVNQPQHF
TRBJ2-3,few,-,TRBV7-8,TGTGCCAGCAGCTTTACGCAGGGCGCAGATACGCAGTATTTT,CASSFTQGADTQYF
TRBJ2-5,few,TRBD2,TRBV19,TGTGCCAGTAGTATCGGGTCTAGCGGGAGCGAGACCCAGTACTTC,CASSIGSSGSETQYF
TRBJ1-5,few,TRBD1,TRBV4-1,TGCGCCAGCAGCCAAGAGGGGGACAGGGGGCGTAATAGCAATCAGCCCCAGCATTTT,CASSQEGDRGRNSNQPQHF
TRBJ2-1,few,-,TRBV5-6,TGTGCCAGGAGGGACCTGCGGTTCTTC,CARRDLRFF
TRBJ2-5,few,-,TRBV12-3/TRBV12-4,TGTGCCAGCAGTTTACAGGGCCTACGCCAAGAGACCCAGTACTTC,CASSLQGLRQETQYF
TRBJ2-1,few,-,TRBV25-1,TGTGCCAGCAGTGAGGGTGAGCAGTTCTTC,CASSEGEQFF
TRBJ2-1,few,-,TRBV7-6,TGTGCCAGCAGCCAACTCGACAGTAACAATGAGCAGTTCTTC,CASSQLDSNNEQFF
TRBJ2-1,-,-,TRBV29-1,TGCAGCGTCGGACCCAAACCCTACACGGGCAATGAGCAGTTCTTC,CSVGPKPYTGNEQFF
TRBJ2-7,many,-,TRBV20-1,TGCAGTGCTAGAGAAGCGGTCTCGCGGGGCGGGCGGGAGCAGTACTTC,CSAREAVSRGGREQYF
TRBJ1-4,many,TRBD1,TRBV2,TGTGCCAGCAGGACAGGGGGGGAGGAAAAACTGTTTTTT,CASRTGGEEKLFF
TRBJ2-1,-,TRBD2,TRBV7-9,TGTGCCAGCAGCTCGGGGCGGGAGGACAATGAGCAGTTCTTC,CASSSGREDNEQFF
TRBJ2-7,few,TRBD2,TRBV5-1,TGCGCCAGCAGGAGAGGTGCGGGAGCTACCCACGAGCAGTACTTC,CASRRGAGATHEQYF
TRBJ2-7,-,-,TRBV20-1,TGCAGTGCCCCCCAATCCGTAGACCCGCGGAACGAGCAGTACTTC,CSAPQSVDPRNEQYF
TRBJ2-5,-,TRBD2,TRBV7-7,TGTGCCAGCAGCTTCACTAGCGGGAGTCGGGAGACCCAGTACTTC,CASSFTSGSRETQYF
TRBJ2-1,few,TRBD2,TRBV20-1,TGCAGTGCTAGAGATACCACTAGCGGGGCCTACAATGAGCAGTTCTTC,CSARDTTSGAYNEQFF
TRBJ1-3,few,-,TRBV3-1,TGTGCCAGCAGCCAAGCGCCCGGGTTGGTTGCCATATATTTT,CASSQAPGLVAIYF
TRBJ2-3,-,-,TRBV7-9,TGTGCCAGCACCCTCGGGCAGGTTAGCACAGATACGCAGTATTTT,CASTLGQVSTDTQYF
TRBJ1-2,-,-,TRBV2,TGTGCCAAACTAGAGGATGGCTACACCTTC,CAKLEDGYTF
TRBJ2-7,-,-,TRBV6-5,TGTGCCAGCAGCCACGGCACGTACGAGCAGTACTTC,CASSHGTYEQYF
TRBJ2-5,few,-,TRBV5-1,TGCGCCAGCAGCTTGCCCTATGGGGGTGAGACCCAGTACTTC,CASSLPYGGETQYF
TRBJ2-1,-,TRBD2,TRBV20-1,TGCAGTGCTAGAGAGGTGCGGGAGAGGAGGTTTTACAAAGAGCAGTTCTTC,CSAREVRERRFYKEQFF
TRBJ2-3,few,TRBD2,TRBV5-1,TGCGCCAGCAGCTTGGGGCTAGCGGGATACGATACGCAGTATTTT,CASSLGLAGYDTQYF
TRBJ2-7,-,-,TRBV5-1,TGCGCCAGCAGCTTGTCGGTGGGAGGGACATCCTACGAGCAGTACTTC,CASSLSVGGTSYEQYF
TRBJ1-2,few,-,TRBV12-3/TRBV12-4,TGTGCCAGCAGTTTAAGTTATAATGGCTACACCTTC,CASSLSYNGYTF
TRBJ2-5,-,TRBD1,TRBV13,TGTGCCAGCAGCAAACTAGACAGGGGGCGGGAGACCCAGTACTTC,CASSKLDRGRETQYF
TRBJ2-7,few,-,TRBV29-1,TGCAGCGTTGGATCCGGATTCTCCTACGAGCAGTACTTC,CSVGSGFSYEQYF
TRBJ2-2,many,-,TRBV13,TGTGCCAGCAGCTTATACTACACCGGGGAGCTGTTTTTT,CASSLYYTGELFF
TRBJ2-7,-,-,TRBV20-1,TGCAGTGCTAGAGATGGGGTAGCGGTCTACGAGCATTACTTC,CSARDGVAVYEHYF
TRBJ2-3,-,TRBD2,TRBV5-1,TGCGCCAGCAGCTTGGGTCTTCAGGCGACTAGCGGGAGAAATACGCAGTATTTT,CASSLGLQATSGRNTQYF
TRBJ2-5,few,TRBD1,TRBV7-9,TGTGCCAGCAGCTCACCGGGACAGGGGGAGACCCAGTACTTC,CASSSPGQGETQYF
TRBJ2-1,-,TRBD2,TRBV6-5,TGTGCCAGCAGTACTCTAGCGGGGGCGAGCTCCTACAATGAGCAGTTCTTC,CASSTLAGASSYNEQFF
TRBJ2-5,-,TRBD2,TRBV20-1,TGCAGTGCTAGGCGGGCTAGCGGGAGACAGGAGACCCAGTACTTC,CSARRASGRQETQYF
TRBJ1-5,few,-,TRBV27,TGTGCCAGCAGTCTGAGGGGGGCCGGTCAGCCCCAGCATTTT,CASSLRGAGQPQHF
TRBJ2-7,-,-,TRBV12-3/TRBV12-4,TGTGCCAGCACCCCGGGACTGAACTACGAGCAGTACTTC,CASTPGLNYEQYF
TRBJ1-6,-,-,TRBV7-9,TGTGCCAGCAGCTTCGAGGGCCCCGTTTCACCCCTCCACTTT,CASSFEGPVSPLHF
TRBJ1-2,-,-,TRBV5-1,TGCGCCAGCAGCCCCCAAGGCGGCTCAACCTTCGGGTACTATGGCTACACCTTC,CASSPQGGSTFGYYGYTF